Below are 3 T cell receptor beta chains sequenced from a single sample in a study of T cell responses to AZD1222 COVID-19 vaccine. The protocol was immunoSEQ multiplex PCR, while the TCRdb copy is restricted to in-frame clones and leaves out a portion. The table lists 55,000 to 65,000 clones, nearly 80% of them singletons. The starting material was peripheral blood, obtained 28 days after the second AZD1222 dose. These receptors came from an adult who received the AZD1222 COVID-19 vaccine.

The chain joins TRBV7-8 to TRBJ2-5; the match to TRBD1 covers 9 bases. Germline CDR1 reads SGHVS; CDR2 reads FQNEAQ. V shed 4 bases, J shed 1 base, and the junction held 7 bases outside the gene matches. The CDR3 runs 16 residues. CDR3 DNA sequence: TGTGCCAGCAGCTCGCAACCGACAGGGGGCCAAGAGACCCAGTACTTC. Encoded protein: CASSSQPTGGQETQYF.

The rearrangement uses TRBV5-4 and TRBJ2-1; weak D call: TRBD2 (5 bases). Germline values: CDR1 SGHNT, CDR2 YYREEE (reference sequence). Trimming took off 1 base at V and 5 bases at J, with 7 bases between the two ends. CDR3 size: 13 residues. CDR3 in amino acids: CASSLKTNNEQFF. The CDR3 nucleotides are TGTGCCAGCAGCTTGAAGACTAACAATGAGCAGTTCTTC.

This clone was counted a single time. The V and J genes are TRBV28 and TRBJ1-5; TRBD1 matches at 8 bases. The V and J ends lost 6 bases and 2 bases, in that order; junction bases with no gene match: 12. The length of the CDR3 is 17 residues. Germline assignment: CDR1 MDHEN and CDR2 SYDVKM. The DNA for the CDR3 is TGTGCCAGCAGAGAAACTCGGACAGGGTTCGGCAATCAGCCCCAGCATTTT. Its protein product is CASRETRTGFGNQPQHF.